This T cell receptor beta chain was identified during a study of blood T cells in healthy people across ages. This clonotype was picked up a small number of times. Total RNA was isolated from each sample in quantities of at least 6 micrograms. Primers used in a second PCR of about 6 to 11 cycles were a sample-barcoded 5' primer and a J-beta primer mix. Each CDR3 protein gets one entry after TCRdb re-called the 5' RACE reads with MiXCR. The sample holds some 880,000 distinct CDR3 sequences; about 36% are singletons and the top ten take 10% to 15%. Germline loops: CDR1 SGHRS, CDR2 YFSETQ. The CDR3 sequence is 14 residues long. The junction had 2 bases not matched to a gene; V was cut back by 1 base and J by 5 bases.

The source is a man aged 18 to 30 in good health. The specimen sequenced was blood. The genes are TRBV5-1 and TRBJ2-7; TRBD1 aligns across 11 bases. The CDR3, as DNA: TGCGCCAGCAGCTTGTGGACAGGGGGCGACGAGCAGTACTTC. It translates to CASSLWTGGDEQYF.